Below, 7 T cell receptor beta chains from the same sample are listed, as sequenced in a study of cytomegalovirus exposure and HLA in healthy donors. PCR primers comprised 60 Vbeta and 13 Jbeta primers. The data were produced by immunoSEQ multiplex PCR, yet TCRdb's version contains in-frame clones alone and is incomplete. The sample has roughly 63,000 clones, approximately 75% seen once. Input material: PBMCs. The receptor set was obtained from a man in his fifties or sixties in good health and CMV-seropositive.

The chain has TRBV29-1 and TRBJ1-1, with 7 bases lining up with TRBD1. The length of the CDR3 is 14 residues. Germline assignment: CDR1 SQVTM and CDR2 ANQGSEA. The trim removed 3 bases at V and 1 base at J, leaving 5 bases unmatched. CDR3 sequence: CSVERGRRNTEAFF. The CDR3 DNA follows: TGCAGCGTTGAGAGGGGGCGCAGGAACACTGAAGCTTTCTTT.

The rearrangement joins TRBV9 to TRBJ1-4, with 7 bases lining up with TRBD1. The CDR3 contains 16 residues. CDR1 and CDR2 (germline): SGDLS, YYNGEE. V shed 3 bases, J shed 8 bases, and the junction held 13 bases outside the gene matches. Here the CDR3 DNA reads TGTGCCAGCAGCGGACCGCGACAGGGTCTGCGGGAAAAACTGTTTTTT. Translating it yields CASSGPRQGLREKLFF.

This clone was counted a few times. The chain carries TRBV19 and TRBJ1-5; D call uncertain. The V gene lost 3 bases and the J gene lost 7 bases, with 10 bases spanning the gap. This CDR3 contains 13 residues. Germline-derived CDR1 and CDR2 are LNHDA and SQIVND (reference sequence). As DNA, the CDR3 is TGTGCCAGTAGTATGATGGAGGGCCAGCCCCAGCATTTT. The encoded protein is CASSMMEGQPQHF.

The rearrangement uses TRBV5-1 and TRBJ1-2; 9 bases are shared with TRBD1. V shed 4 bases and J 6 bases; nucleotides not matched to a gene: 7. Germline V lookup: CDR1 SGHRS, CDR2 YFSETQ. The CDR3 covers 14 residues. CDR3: CASSVTGTGHGYTF. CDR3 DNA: TGCGCCAGCAGCGTAACCGGGACAGGGCATGGCTACACCTTC.

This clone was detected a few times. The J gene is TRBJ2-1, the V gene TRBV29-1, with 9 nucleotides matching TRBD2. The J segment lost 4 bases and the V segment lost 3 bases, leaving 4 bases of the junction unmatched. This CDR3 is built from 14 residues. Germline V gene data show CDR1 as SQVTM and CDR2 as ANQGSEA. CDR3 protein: CSVDPSGMYNEQFF. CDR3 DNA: TGCAGCGTTGACCCTAGCGGGATGTACAATGAGCAGTTCTTC.

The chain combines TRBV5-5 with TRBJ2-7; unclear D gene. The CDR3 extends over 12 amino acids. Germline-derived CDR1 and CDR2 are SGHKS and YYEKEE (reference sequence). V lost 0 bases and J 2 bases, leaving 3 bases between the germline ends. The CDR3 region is CASSLAAYEQYF. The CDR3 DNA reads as TGTGCCAGCAGCTTGGCGGCCTACGAGCAGTACTTC.

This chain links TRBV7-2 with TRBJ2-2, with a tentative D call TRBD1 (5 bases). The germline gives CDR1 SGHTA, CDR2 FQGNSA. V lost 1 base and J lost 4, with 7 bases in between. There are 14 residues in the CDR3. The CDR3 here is CASSLVGATGELFF. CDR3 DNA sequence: TGTGCCAGCAGCTTAGTTGGGGCCACCGGGGAGCTGTTTTTT.